This TCR beta chain was identified during a study of vaccination effects on CD4 cells after COVID-19. CDR3 length: 15 amino acids. Expansion of antigen-specific CD4+ T cells with viral peptide pools was carried out by the ViraFEST assay before sequencing. Investigators separated out CD4+ T cells once 10 days of culture had passed. Among the vaccine recipients, none had a prior SARS-CoV-2 infection, and nucleocapsid antibodies were negative. On this clone itself: What it binds is unknown.

This table comes from immunoSEQ multiplex PCR, and its TCRdb copy is limited to in-frame clones, with some not included. Of 28,000 or so clones listed, roughly two thirds are singletons. The chain combines TRBV21-1 with TRBJ2-1; TRBD2 is taken as the D call from the table, unchecked against the DNA. TRBV21-1 is classified as a pseudogene. This sample comprised CD4+ T cells from PBMCs cultured with SARS-CoV-2 spike peptides, obtained before COVID-19 vaccination. The sequence came from a human donor who received a COVID-19 vaccine. Written as DNA, the CDR3 is TGTGCCAGCAGCAAACTAGCGGGAGAATACAATGAGCAGTTCTTC. Translating it yields CASSKLAGEYNEQFF.